This T cell receptor beta chain was recovered during a study of T cells in Graves' hyperthyroidism and ophthalmopathy. As for the study in general: Blood from the periphery was taken at initial diagnosis, before any treatment.

Uncontrolled infection, other autoimmune disease, pregnancy or lactation led to exclusion. Together with thyroid ultrasound, orbital computed tomography, serum thyroxine and TRAb, clinical symptoms were used for diagnoses. Researchers took RNA transcripts and amplified the TCR beta CDR3 regions from them. Researchers ran a first-round RT-PCR on the TCR CDR3 using the HTBI primer set. TCRdb analysed the multiplex PCR reads with MiXCR anew, one entry per CDR3 protein. The sample shows roughly 740,000 distinct CDR3 sequences, about a sixth of them seen only once. CDR3 size: 15 residues. The V end was cut by 4 bases, the J end by 1 base, with 8 bases between. Germline assignment: CDR1 SGHTA and CDR2 FQGNSA. Study-level results: Most thyroid clonotypes expanded above 0.001 appeared in blood too.

In its sample, this clonotype was seen a few times. Its antigen is not identified. This TCR came from a man aged 18 to 30 with Graves' hyperthyroidism. The sequencing sample was made of blood. The chain couples TRBV7-2 to TRBJ2-6; tentatively, D is TRBD1 (5 bases). For the CDR3, the DNA is TGTGCCAGCAGCTACCAGGGTTCTGGGGCCAACGTCCTGACTTTC. This codes for CASSYQGSGANVLTF.